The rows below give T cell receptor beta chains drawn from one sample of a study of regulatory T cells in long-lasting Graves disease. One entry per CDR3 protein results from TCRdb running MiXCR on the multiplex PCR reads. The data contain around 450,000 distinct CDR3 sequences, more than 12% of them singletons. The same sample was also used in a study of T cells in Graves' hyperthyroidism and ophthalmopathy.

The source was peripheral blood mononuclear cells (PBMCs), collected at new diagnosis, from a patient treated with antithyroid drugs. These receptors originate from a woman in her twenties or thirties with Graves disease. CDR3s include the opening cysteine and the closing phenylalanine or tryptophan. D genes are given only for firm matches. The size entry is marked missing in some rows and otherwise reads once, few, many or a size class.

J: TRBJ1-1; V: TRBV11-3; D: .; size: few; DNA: TGTGCCAGCAGCGTGAGGGGGGGCACTGAAGCTTTCTTT; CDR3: CASSVRGGTEAFF
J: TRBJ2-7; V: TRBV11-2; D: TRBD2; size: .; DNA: TGTGCCAGCAGCTTAATTAGCGGGAGCTCCTACGAGCAGTACTTC; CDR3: CASSLISGSSYEQYF
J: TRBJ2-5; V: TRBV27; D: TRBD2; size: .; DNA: TGTGCCAGCATCCCCCCGGGAGGTCGGGAGACCCAGTACTTC; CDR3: CASIPPGGRETQYF
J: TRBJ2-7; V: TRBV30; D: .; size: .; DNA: TGTGCCTGGAGTCCCCCGGGTAAGCAGTACTTC; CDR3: CAWSPPGKQYF
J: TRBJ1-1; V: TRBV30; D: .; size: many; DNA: TGTGCCTGGAGTGGAAGCACTGAAGCTTTCTTT; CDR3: CAWSGSTEAFF
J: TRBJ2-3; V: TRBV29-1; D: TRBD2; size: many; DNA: TGCAGCGTTGAAATAGCGGGACGGGGGTCGGATACGCAGTATTTT; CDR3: CSVEIAGRGSDTQYF
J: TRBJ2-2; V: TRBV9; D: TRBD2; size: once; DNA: TGTGCCAGCAGCGTAGGACTAGCGGGAGGGCCTGGCACCGGGGAGCTGTTTTTT; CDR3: CASSVGLAGGPGTGELFF
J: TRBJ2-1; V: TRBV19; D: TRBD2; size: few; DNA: TGTGCCAGTAGTATCTTCACTAGCGGTTACAATGAGCAGTTCTTC; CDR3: CASSIFTSGYNEQFF
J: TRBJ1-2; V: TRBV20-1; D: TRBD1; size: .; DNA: TGCAGTGCTGTGACAGGGGCCTATGGCTACACCTTC; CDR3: CSAVTGAYGYTF
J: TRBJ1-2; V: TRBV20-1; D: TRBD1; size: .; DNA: TGCAGTGCTAGAGGAGATCAGGGGGCGCACTATGGCTACACCTTC; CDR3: CSARGDQGAHYGYTF
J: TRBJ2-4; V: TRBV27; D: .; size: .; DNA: TGTGCCAGCAGTGGCAGTTTGAAAAACATTCAGTACTTC; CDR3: CASSGSLKNIQYF
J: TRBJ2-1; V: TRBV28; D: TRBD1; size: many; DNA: TGTGCCAGCAGCAACTTGGGGACAGGGGGTTTCGATGAGCAGTTCTTC; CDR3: CASSNLGTGGFDEQFF
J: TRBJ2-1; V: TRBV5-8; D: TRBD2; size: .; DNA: TGTGCCAGCAGCTTGGAATTATCGGCGGGGGTCCTCAATGAGCAGTTCTTC; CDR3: CASSLELSAGVLNEQFF
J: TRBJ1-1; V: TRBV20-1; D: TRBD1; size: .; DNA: TGCAGTGCCTCACAGGGGCCTCTCGCTGAAGCTTTCTTT; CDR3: CSASQGPLAEAFF
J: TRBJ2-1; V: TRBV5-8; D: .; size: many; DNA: TGTGCCAGCAGCCTGCTCCGGGGTCGGAATGAGCAGTTCTTC; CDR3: CASSLLRGRNEQFF
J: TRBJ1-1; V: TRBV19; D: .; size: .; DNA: TGTGCCAGTAGTATGAAGTGGGGGGGCACTGAAGCTTTCTTT; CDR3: CASSMKWGGTEAFF
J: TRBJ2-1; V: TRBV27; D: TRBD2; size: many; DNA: TGTGCCAGCAGTTCCGGGACTAGCAGAATGGAGCAGTTCTTC; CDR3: CASSSGTSRMEQFF